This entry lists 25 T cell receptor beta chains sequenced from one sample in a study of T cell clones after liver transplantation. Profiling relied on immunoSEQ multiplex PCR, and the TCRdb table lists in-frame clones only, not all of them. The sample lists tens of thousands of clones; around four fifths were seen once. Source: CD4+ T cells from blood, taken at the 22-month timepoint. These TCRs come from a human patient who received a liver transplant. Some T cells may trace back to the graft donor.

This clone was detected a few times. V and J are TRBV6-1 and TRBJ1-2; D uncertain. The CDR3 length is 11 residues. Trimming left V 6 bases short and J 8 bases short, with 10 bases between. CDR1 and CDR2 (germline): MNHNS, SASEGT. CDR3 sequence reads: CASSLSLGYTF. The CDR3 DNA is TGTGCCAGCAGCCTCTCCCTGGGCTACACCTTC.

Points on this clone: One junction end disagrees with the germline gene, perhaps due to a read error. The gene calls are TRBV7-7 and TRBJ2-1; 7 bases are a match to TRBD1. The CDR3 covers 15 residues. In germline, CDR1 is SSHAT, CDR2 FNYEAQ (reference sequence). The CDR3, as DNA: TGTGCTAGCAGCTTAGGAACAGGGGTTACAAATGAGCAGTTCTTC. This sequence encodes CASSLGTGVTNEQFF.

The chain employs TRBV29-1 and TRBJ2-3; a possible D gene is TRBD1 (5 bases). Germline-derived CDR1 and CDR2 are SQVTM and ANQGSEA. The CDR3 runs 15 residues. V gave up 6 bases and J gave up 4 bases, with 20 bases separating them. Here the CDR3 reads CSVALGGRAADTQYF. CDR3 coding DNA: TGCAGCGTCGCGCTCGGCGGCAGGGCCGCAGATACGCAGTATTTT.

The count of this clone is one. Here the CDR3 reads CASSPGLEGNEQFF. CDR3 coding DNA: TGTGCCAGCAGCCCCGGACTAGAGGGAAATGAGCAGTTCTTC. The rearrangement uses TRBV11-3 and TRBJ2-1; 7 bases are shared with TRBD2. The trim removed 5 bases at V and 7 bases at J, leaving 8 bases unmatched. The CDR3 has 14 residues. Germline loops: CDR1 SGHNT, CDR2 YENEEA.

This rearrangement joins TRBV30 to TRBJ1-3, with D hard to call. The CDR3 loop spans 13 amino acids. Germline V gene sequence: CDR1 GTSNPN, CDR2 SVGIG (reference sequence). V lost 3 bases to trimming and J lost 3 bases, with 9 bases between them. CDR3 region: CAWRGQVGNTIYF. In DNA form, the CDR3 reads TGTGCCTGGAGAGGGCAGGTTGGAAACACCATATATTTT.

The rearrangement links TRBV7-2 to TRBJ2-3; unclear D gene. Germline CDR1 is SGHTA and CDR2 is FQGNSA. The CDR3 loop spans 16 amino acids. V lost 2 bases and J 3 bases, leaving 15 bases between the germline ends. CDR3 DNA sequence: TGTGCCAGCAGCTTAACGGGTAGGAGTGGGACAGATACGCAGTATTTT. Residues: CASSLTGRSGTDTQYF.

In nucleotides, the CDR3 is TGCGCCAGCAGCTTTGCGACAGGACGGGGGTGGGACGAGCAGTACTTC. This gives the protein CASSFATGRGWDEQYF. The chain recombines TRBV5-1 with TRBJ2-7, with D tentatively TRBD1 or TRBD2 (6 bases each). This CDR3 contains 16 residues. V lost 2 bases to trimming and J lost 5 bases, with 20 bases between them. CDR1 and CDR2 from the germline V gene are SGHRS and YFSETQ.

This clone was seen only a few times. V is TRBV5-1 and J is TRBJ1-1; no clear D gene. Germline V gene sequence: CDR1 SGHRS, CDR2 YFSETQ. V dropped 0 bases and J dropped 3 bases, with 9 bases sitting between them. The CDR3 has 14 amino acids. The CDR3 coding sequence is TGCGCCAGCAGCTTGGCGCCGGGTTACACTGAAGCTTTCTTT. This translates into CASSLAPGYTEAFF.

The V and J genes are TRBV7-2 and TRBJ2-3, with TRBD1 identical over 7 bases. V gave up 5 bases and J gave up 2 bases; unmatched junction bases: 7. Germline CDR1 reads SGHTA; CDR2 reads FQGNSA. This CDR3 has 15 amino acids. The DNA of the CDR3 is TGTGCCAGCAGCGGGACAGTGGCTCCCACAGATACGCAGTATTTT. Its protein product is CASSGTVAPTDTQYF.

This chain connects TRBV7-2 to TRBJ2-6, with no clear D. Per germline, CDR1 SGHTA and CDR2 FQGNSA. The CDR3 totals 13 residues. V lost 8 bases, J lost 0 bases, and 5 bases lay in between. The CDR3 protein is CASSVSGANVLTF. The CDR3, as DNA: TGTGCCAGCTCCGTCTCTGGGGCCAACGTCCTGACTTTC. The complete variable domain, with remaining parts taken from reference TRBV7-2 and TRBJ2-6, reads GAGVSQSPSNKVTEKGKDVELRCDPISGHTALYWYRQSLGQGLEFLIYFQGNSAPDKSGLPSDRFSAERTGGSVSTLTIQRTQQEDSAVYLCASSVSGANVLTFGAGSRLTVL.

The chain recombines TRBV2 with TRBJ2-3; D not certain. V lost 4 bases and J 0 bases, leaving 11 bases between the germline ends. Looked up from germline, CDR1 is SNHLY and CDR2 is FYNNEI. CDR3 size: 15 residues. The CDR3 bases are TGTGCCAGCAGTGTTCTGGCCAAGAGCACAGATACGCAGTATTTT. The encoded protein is CASSVLAKSTDTQYF. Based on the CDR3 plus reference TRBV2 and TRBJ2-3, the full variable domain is EPEVTQTPSHQVTQMGQEVILRCVPISNHLYFYWYRQILGQKVEFLVSFYNNEISEKSEIFDDQFSVERPDGSNFTLKIRSTKLEDSAMYFCASSVLAKSTDTQYFGPGTRLTVL.

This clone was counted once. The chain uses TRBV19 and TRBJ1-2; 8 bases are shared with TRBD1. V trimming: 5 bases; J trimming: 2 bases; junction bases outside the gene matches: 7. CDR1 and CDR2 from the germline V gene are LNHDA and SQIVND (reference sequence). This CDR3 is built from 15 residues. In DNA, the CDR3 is TGTGCCAGTAGTGACAGGGGAAGGGTGAACTATGGCTACACCTTC. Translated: CASSDRGRVNYGYTF.

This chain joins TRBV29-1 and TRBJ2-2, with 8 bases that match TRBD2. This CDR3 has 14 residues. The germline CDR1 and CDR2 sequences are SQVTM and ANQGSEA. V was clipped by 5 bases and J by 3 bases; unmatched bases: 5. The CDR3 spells CSVLKREHTGELFF. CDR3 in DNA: TGCAGCGTTCTTAAGCGGGAGCACACCGGGGAGCTGTTTTTT.

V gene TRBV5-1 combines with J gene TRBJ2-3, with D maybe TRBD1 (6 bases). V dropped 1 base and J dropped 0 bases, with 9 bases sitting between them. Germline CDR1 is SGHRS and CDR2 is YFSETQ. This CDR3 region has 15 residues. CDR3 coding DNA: TGCGCCAGCAGCTTGACTACAGGGAGCACAGATACGCAGTATTTT. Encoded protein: CASSLTTGSTDTQYF.

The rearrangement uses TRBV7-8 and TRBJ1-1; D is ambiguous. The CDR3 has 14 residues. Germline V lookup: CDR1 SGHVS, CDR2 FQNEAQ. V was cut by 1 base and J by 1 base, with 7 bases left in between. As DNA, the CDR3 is TGTGCCAGCAGCTTAGGAGCGGCGAACACTGAAGCTTTCTTT. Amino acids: CASSLGAANTEAFF.

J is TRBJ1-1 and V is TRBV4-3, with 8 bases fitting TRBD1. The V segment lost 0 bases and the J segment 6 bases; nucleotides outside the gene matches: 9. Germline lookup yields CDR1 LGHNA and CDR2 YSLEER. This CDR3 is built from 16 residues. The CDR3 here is CASSQDPGGAGPEAFF. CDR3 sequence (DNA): TGCGCCAGCAGCCAAGATCCAGGGGGCGCAGGACCTGAAGCTTTCTTT.

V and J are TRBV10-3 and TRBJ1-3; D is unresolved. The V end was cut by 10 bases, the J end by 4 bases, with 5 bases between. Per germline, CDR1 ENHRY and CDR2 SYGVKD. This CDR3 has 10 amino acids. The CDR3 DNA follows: TGTGCCACGAGAGGAAACACCATATATTTT. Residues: CATRGNTIYF.

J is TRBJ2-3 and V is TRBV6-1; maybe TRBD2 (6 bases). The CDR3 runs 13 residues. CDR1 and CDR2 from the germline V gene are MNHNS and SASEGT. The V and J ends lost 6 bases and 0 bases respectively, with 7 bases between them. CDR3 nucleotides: TGTGCCAGCAGGACTAGAAGCACAGATACGCAGTATTTT. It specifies CASRTRSTDTQYF.

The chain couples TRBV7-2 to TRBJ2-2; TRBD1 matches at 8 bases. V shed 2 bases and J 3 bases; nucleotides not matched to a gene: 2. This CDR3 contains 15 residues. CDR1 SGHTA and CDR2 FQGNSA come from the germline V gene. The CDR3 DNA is TGTGCCAGCAGCTTACAGGGGGCGCACACCGGGGAGCTGTTTTTT. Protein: CASSLQGAHTGELFF.

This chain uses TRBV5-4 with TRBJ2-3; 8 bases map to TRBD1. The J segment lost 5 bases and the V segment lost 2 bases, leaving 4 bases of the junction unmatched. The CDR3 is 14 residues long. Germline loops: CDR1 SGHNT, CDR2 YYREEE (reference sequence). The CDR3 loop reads CASSFGQGRDTQYF. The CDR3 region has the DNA TGTGCCAGCAGCTTCGGACAGGGCCGAGATACGCAGTATTTT.

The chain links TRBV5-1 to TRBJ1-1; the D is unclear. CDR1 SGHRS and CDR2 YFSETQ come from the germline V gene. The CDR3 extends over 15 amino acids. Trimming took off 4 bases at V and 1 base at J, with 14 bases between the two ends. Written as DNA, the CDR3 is TGCGCCAGCAGCCTCCATGGGCCCCCGAACACTGAAGCTTTCTTT. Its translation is CASSLHGPPNTEAFF.

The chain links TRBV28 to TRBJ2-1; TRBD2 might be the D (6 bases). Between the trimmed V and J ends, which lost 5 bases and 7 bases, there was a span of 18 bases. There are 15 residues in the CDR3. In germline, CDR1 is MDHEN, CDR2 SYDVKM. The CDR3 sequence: CASSPDRGYQNEQFF. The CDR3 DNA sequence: TGTGCCAGCAGTCCAGACCGGGGGTATCAAAATGAGCAGTTCTTC.

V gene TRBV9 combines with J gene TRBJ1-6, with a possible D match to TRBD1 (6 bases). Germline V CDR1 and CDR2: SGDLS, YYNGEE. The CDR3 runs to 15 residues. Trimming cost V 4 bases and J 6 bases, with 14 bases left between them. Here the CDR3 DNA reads TGTGCCAGCAGCCCTCGGACAGATCCTAATTCACCCCTCCACTTT. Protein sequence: CASSPRTDPNSPLHF. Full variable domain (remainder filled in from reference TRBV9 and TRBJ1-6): DSGVTQTPKHLITATGQRVTLRCSPRSGDLSVYWYQQSLDQGLQFLIQYYNGEERAKGNILERFSAQQFPDLHSELNLSSLELGDSALYFCASSPRTDPNSPLHFGNGTRLTVT.

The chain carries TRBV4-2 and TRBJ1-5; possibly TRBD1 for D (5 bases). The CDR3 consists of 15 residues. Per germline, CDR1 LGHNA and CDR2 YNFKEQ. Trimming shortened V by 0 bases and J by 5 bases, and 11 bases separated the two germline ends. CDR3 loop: CASSQDRVGDQPQHF. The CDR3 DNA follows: TGTGCCAGCAGCCAAGATCGTGTAGGGGATCAGCCCCAGCATTTT.

Here the CDR3 DNA reads TGTGCCAGCAGGGACAGAAAATACGAGCAGTACTTC. Protein product: CASRDRKYEQYF. The chain couples TRBV2 to TRBJ2-7, with D possibly matching TRBD1 (6 bases). V was trimmed by 6 bases and J by 4 bases, leaving 10 bases between them. CDR1 is SNHLY, CDR2 FYNNEI, per germline. This CDR3 region has 12 residues.